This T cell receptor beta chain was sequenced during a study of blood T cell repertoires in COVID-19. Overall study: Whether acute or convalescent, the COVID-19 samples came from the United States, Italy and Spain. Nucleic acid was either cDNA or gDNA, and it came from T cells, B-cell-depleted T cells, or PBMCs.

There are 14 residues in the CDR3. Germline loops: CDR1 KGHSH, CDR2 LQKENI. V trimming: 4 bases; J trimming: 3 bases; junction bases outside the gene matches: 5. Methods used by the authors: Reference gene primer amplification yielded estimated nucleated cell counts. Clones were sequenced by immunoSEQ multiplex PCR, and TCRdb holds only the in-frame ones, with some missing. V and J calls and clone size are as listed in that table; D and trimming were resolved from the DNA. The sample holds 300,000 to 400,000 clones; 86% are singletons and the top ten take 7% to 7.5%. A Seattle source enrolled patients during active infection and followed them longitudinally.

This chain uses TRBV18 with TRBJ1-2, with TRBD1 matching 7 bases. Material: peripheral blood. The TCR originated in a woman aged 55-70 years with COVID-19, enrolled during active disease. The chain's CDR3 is CASSRGQEHYGYTF. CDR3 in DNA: TGTGCCAGCTCACGCGGACAGGAACACTATGGCTACACCTTC.